The TCR beta chain described here comes from a study of glioma-infiltrating T cells after dendritic cell vaccination (TCRdb year 2016). Describing the broader study: The cohort included approximately 15 glioblastoma patients drawn from Phase I and II dendritic cell vaccination trials, of whom 9 were newly diagnosed and 6 had recurrent disease. Between the early 2000s and the early 2010s, the patients were given dendritic cell vaccination pulsed with autologous tumor lysate. The vaccine was prepared from monocyte-derived dendritic cells that were cultured for seven to eight days with IL-4 and GM-CSF and then pulsed overnight with autologous tumor lysate. Three intradermal dendritic cell vaccine injections were administered to patients at biweekly intervals in the arm below the axilla. Tumor-infiltrating lymphocyte content was quantified and tumor and blood repertoires were compared in dendritic cell-vaccinated glioblastoma patients by deep sequencing of TCR beta CDR3 regions. TCR sequencing metrics, including TIL content and tumor-blood repertoire overlap, were correlated with survival after dendritic cell vaccination.

What this sample's time point label stands for: after dendritic cell vaccination, including at tumor progression/relapse. Selection of patients required sufficient residual fresh-frozen tumor tissue and over two years of available survival data. An isocitrate dehydrogenase mutation was not carried by any of the glioblastoma patients, although molecular status was otherwise variable. PBMC collection took place before vaccination, two weeks after the third vaccination, and at tumor progression if progression occurred. Genomic DNA was extracted with the Qiagen DNeasy Blood extraction Kit. This clone has more than one count but fewer than ten. Its cognate antigen has yet to be identified. Base quality data are lacking; no much larger clone is found one base away. Study-wide findings and limitations: Higher estimated pretreatment TIL content predicted longer time to progression and overall survival after dendritic cell vaccination. No direct relationship between TCR clonality and survival was found, suggesting a diverse polyclonal response may matter. The TCR overlap response model with three groups was called speculative and said to need prospective validation. The cohort was small and heterogeneous, only a few patients had full blood and tumor sets, and even fewer had initial-recurrent tumor pairs.

From a lookup of the germline V gene, CDR1 and CDR2 are SGHVS and FQNEAQ. V is cut back by 3 bases and J by 0 bases, with 10 bases in the junction unmatched. Spanning cysteine to phenylalanine, the CDR3 consists of 18 amino acids. Only the CDR3 region is kept as DNA, spanning 54 bases read in frame from base 1. Using the immunoSEQ assay, TCRB CDR3 regions were amplified from 2 to 2.5 micrograms of genomic DNA, or from all available DNA when less than that was on hand. Multiplex PCR used 60 forward primers for TCR V beta segments and 13 reverse primers for J beta segments. Synthetic control templates were spiked into each sample at limiting dilution to estimate reads per starting template. The Illumina HiSeq System generated sequencing reads of 87 bp. Processing in the source paper ran as follows. To remove PCR and sequencing errors, closely related sequences were merged with a nearest neighbor algorithm. TCR overlap was defined as the percentage of unique tumor TCR beta sequences that were also found in the peripheral blood of the same patient. TCRdb's version of the immuneACCESS table is confined to in-frame rearrangements and falls short of the full clone set. An unresolved V gene accounts for under half of the shortfall where checked; the remainder is of unknown origin. That table furnishes V, J and clone size, whereas the DNA furnished D and trimming. This sample comprises 75,000 to 85,000 clones, roughly 84% of them detected only once. The biggest ten clones account for around 2.3% of the sample.

The sequences come from blood, collected after dendritic cell vaccination. The origin of this receptor is a human donor with glioblastoma. Here the chain combines TRBV7-8 and TRBJ2-1, with TRBD2 matching 8 junction bases. The nucleotides are TGTGCCAGCAGCTTCAGCCCGGGACTAGGGACCTCCTACAATGAGCAGTTCTTC. This is translated as CASSFSPGLGTSYNEQFF.